The clone carrying this TCR beta chain showed up just a few times. The target antigen is unknown. The investigators amplified TCR beta CDR3 regions from RNA transcripts. RT-PCR in the first round (using the HTBI primer set) targeted the TCR CDR3. MiXCR was run by TCRdb on the multiplex PCR reads, yielding one entry per CDR3 protein. This sample yields a few hundred thousand distinct CDR3 sequences, of which about 15% are seen a single time; about 7% belongs to the top ten. This sample was included in a study of T cells in Graves' hyperthyroidism and ophthalmopathy. The study, taken as a whole, reports: Ophthalmopathy was model-predicted a median about six months pre-onset. Researchers report that a 13 V-J model separated ophthalmopathy from stable hyperthyroidism.

With 6 bases removed from V and 4 bases from J, the gap between germline ends came to 16 bases. Germline V lookup: CDR1 SQVTM, CDR2 ANQGSEA. This CDR3 has 14 amino acids. Source material: blood. This chain uses TRBV29-1 with TRBJ1-3; D is perhaps TRBD1 (6 bases). This TCR was recovered from a woman in her twenties or thirties with Graves' hyperthyroidism. The CDR3 nucleotides are TGCAGCGTCGGCGCCCAGGGGTCCGGAAACACCATATATTTT. Translated: CSVGAQGSGNTIYF.